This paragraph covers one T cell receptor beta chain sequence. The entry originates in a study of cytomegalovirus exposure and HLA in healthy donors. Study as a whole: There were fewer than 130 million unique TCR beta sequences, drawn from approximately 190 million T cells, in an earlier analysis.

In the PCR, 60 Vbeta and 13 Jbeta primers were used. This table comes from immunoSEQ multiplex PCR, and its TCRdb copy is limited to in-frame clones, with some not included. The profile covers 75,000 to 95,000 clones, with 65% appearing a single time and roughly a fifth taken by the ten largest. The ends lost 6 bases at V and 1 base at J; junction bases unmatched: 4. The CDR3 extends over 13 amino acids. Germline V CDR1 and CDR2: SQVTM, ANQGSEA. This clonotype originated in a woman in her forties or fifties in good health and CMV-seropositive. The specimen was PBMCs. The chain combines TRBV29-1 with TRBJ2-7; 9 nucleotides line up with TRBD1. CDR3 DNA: TGCAGCGTCGCACAGGGGGCGTCCTACGAGCAGTACTTC. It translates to CSVAQGASYEQYF.